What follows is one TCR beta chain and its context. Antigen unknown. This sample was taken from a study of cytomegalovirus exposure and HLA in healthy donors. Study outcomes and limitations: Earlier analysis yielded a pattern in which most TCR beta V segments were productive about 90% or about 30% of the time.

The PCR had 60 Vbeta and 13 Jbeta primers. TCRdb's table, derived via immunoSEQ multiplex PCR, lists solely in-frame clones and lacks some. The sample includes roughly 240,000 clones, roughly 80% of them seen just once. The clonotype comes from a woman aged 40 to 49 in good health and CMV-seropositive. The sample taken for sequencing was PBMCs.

In DNA form, the CDR3 reads TGTGCCATCAAGACAGCGATCTCTGGAAACACCATATATTTT. It translates to CAIKTAISGNTIYF. The chain links TRBV10-3 to TRBJ1-3; D might be TRBD1 (5 bases). Trimming removed 7 bases from V and 0 bases from J, with 10 bases in between. The CDR3 extends over 14 amino acids. The germline V gene encodes CDR1 ENHRY and CDR2 SYGVKD.